A selection of T cell receptor beta chains follows, all from one sample in a study of technical replicates of blood from several donors. Sequenced by immunoSEQ multiplex PCR; TCRdb stores in-frame clones only, minus some. The sample lists approximately 59,000 clones, about 95% seen once, with around 3.2% in the top ten. Sequencing input: PBMCs. Every receptor here comes from a human donor in good health. Some clones in this sample may be carry-over from other donors' samples. Both conserved end residues are trimmed from each CDR3. The D gene is left open where the match is weak.

12 | TRBV23-1 | TRBD2 | ASSPGLAGDEQY
12 | TRBV6-5 | - | ASSYWREYNEQF
16 | TRBV4-3 | TRBD2 | ASSQAVSGGSGAYEQY
14 | TRBV5-5 | - | ASSLDGGRIRTEAF
13 | TRBV4-2 | - | ASSPEGGLRNTIY
11 | TRBV27 | - | ASSLALHETQY
15 | TRBV11-3 | TRBD1 | ASSFSVDRDRDGEQY
13 | TRBV6-5 | - | ASSRAGAQGYGYT
17 | TRBV27 | - | ASSLTEVAPYSSYNEQF
12 | TRBV5-6 | TRBD1 | ASRVQGGAYGYT
11 | TRBV9 | - | ASSAPSGYGYT
12 | TRBV6-1 | - | ASIWGSFSIEQY
12 | TRBV7-9 | TRBD1 | ASSARDRVIEQY
14 | TRBV7-9 | TRBD1 | ASSSRTGLGQSGYT
12 | TRBV7-3 | - | ASSLGPGDSPLH
12 | TRBV7-6 | - | ASSLEIDSYEQY
14 | TRBV19 | TRBD1 | ASSIIVTGGLSPLH
16 | TRBV7-2 | TRBD2 | ASSLEPTSGRQGETQY
12 | TRBV2 | - | ASRPRGGGETQY
13 | TRBV5-4 | TRBD1 | ASSRQGQGAYEQY
13 | TRBV29-1 | TRBD1 | SVSQGADSNQPQH
11 | TRBV18 | - | ASSSSEVYEQY
10 | TRBV2 | TRBD2 | ASSAISGSTY
14 | TRBV2 | - | ASSPAASSYNSPLH
15 | TRBV11-1 | TRBD2 | ASRARLAGANTGELF
15 | TRBV19 | TRBD1 | ASSKDPDRGLNTEAF
14 | TRBV13 | - | ASSLAGGSSGNTIY